Shown below are 24 T cell receptor beta chains from a single sample sequenced in a study of cytomegalovirus exposure and HLA in healthy donors. PCR involved 60 Vbeta and 13 Jbeta primers. Clones were sequenced by immunoSEQ multiplex PCR, and TCRdb holds only the in-frame ones, with some missing. Seen here are about 200,000 clones, around 64% observed once, and the top ten hold around 2.6%. Material for sequencing was PBMCs. The source of these receptors is a man aged 35-49 years in good health and CMV-seropositive.

The CDR3 DNA is TGTGCCAGCACCAGGGACACGAACACTGAAGCTTTCTTT. Protein product: CASTRDTNTEAFF. This chain uses TRBV2 with TRBJ1-1; D might be TRBD1 (6 bases). The CDR3 loop spans 13 amino acids. Trimming removed 7 bases from V and 1 base from J, with 10 bases in between. The germline CDR1 and CDR2 sequences are SNHLY and FYNNEI.

The V call is TRBV27, the J call TRBJ2-5; TRBD1 matches at 8 bases. The tail of the sequence fits TRBJ2-7 better, so the J call may be wrong. The germline V gene has CDR1 MNHEY and CDR2 SMNVEV (reference sequence). The CDR3 loop spans 15 amino acids. CDR3 protein: CASSAIRDRRYEQYF. The CDR3 DNA sequence: TGTGCCAGCAGTGCCATCCGGGACAGGCGCTACGAGCAGTACTTC.

The rearrangement uses TRBV6-6 and TRBJ1-4, with TRBD1 identical over 9 bases. J lost 7 bases, V lost 2 bases, and 5 bases had no gene match. Germline CDR1 is MNHNY and CDR2 is SVGAGI (reference sequence). CDR3 length: 15 residues. The CDR3 nucleotides read TGTGCCAGCAGTTACCCTGGGACAGGGCCTGAAAAACTGTTTTTT. Its translation is CASSYPGTGPEKLFF.

CDR3 protein: CASSFDLAGGYEQYF. For the CDR3, the DNA is TGTGCCAGCAGCTTCGACCTAGCGGGGGGCTACGAGCAGTACTTC. The rearrangement joins TRBV11-2 to TRBJ2-7, with 11 positions matching TRBD2. The CDR3 loop spans 15 amino acids. The germline CDR1 and CDR2 sequences are SGHAT and FQNNGV. V was clipped by 3 bases and J by 3 bases; unmatched bases: 4.

The genes are TRBV6-1 and TRBJ2-5; 9 bases agree with TRBD2. Germline assignment: CDR1 MNHNS and CDR2 SASEGT. This CDR3 has 16 amino acids. V was clipped by 1 base and J by 7 bases; unmatched bases: 10. The CDR3 is CASSEVAGARGGTQYF. The CDR3 bases are TGTGCCAGCAGTGAAGTAGCGGGGGCCCGCGGGGGGACCCAGTACTTC.

This chain joins TRBV27 and TRBJ2-2; 8 positions agree with TRBD2. This CDR3 has 15 amino acids. Germline CDR1 MNHEY, CDR2 SMNVEV (reference sequence). The J segment lost 3 bases and the V segment lost 2 bases, leaving 2 bases of the junction unmatched. DNA of the CDR3: TGTGCCAGCAGTTTAGCGCGGGGGGACACCGGGGAGCTGTTTTTT. Translation gives CASSLARGDTGELFF.

This chain joins TRBV7-3 and TRBJ2-3, with unresolved D. The germline V and J ends were trimmed by 5 bases and 0 bases, with 15 bases remaining between them. The germline CDR1 and CDR2 sequences are SGHTA and FQGTGA. CDR3 length: 16 amino acids. The CDR3 sequence: CASSRLARGSTDTQYF. CDR3 nucleotides: TGTGCCAGCAGCCGTCTCGCGAGAGGTAGCACAGATACGCAGTATTTT.

The rearrangement uses TRBV28 and TRBJ1-2, with TRBD1 matching 8 bases. The CDR3 contains 18 residues. Germline V CDR1 and CDR2: MDHEN, SYDVKM. The junction had 18 bases not matched to a gene; V was cut back by 5 bases and J by 4 bases. The CDR3 coding sequence is TGTGCCAGCAGTCCTTGGGGGCCTAGGACAGGGACGACCTATGGCTACACCTTC. Its protein product is CASSPWGPRTGTTYGYTF.

This clone was picked up a small number of times. The same CDR3 arises from other DNA sequences in this sample as well. This rearrangement joins TRBV4-1 to TRBJ2-1; 8 bases line up with TRBD2. This CDR3 region has 15 residues. The germline gives CDR1 MGHRA, CDR2 YSYEKL. The J segment lost 3 bases and the V segment lost 0 bases, leaving 1 base of the junction unmatched. This CDR3 is CASSQDGGDYNEQFF. Written as DNA, the CDR3 is TGCGCCAGCAGCCAAGACGGGGGGGACTACAATGAGCAGTTCTTC.

This clone was seen a few times. This rearrangement joins TRBV9 to TRBJ2-6; possibly TRBD1 for D (5 bases). Germline V gene data show CDR1 as SGDLS and CDR2 as YYNGEE. V shed 6 bases and J shed 0 bases, with 22 bases lying between them. The CDR3 has 19 amino acids. The CDR3 DNA follows: TGTGCCAGCACCGACCCCAGGGTTCGACACCGCTCTGGGGCCAACGTCCTGACTTTC. It translates to CASTDPRVRHRSGANVLTF.

The chain employs TRBV5-1 and TRBJ1-2, with TRBD1 matching over 7 bases. V shed 2 bases, J shed 8 bases, and the junction held 3 bases outside the gene matches. CDR3 length: 12 amino acids. Germline V CDR1 and CDR2: SGHRS, YFSETQ. CDR3 in DNA: TGCGCCAGCAGCTTAAGAGGGGGCGGCTACACCTTC. Translation gives CASSLRGGGYTF.

This chain joins TRBV5-6 and TRBJ2-1; D possibly corresponds to TRBD1 (5 bases). V was trimmed by 4 bases and J by 7 bases, leaving 15 bases between them. The V gene's germline CDR1 is SGHDT and CDR2 YYEEEE. This CDR3 contains 14 residues. The CDR3 loop is CASSLLVGRNEQFF. The CDR3, as DNA: TGTGCCAGCAGCCTACTCGTGGGGCGAAATGAGCAGTTCTTC.

The J gene is TRBJ2-5, the V gene TRBV7-9, with TRBD2 identical over 7 bases. Germline CDR1 is SEHNR and CDR2 is FQNEAQ (reference sequence). J was trimmed by 1 base and V by 4 bases; bases with no gene match: 6. There are 15 residues in the CDR3. The CDR3 sequence: CASSSTSGVQETQYF. CDR3 nucleotides: TGTGCCAGCAGCTCGACCAGCGGGGTCCAAGAGACCCAGTACTTC.

The rearrangement uses TRBV6-5 and TRBJ1-1; TRBD1 aligns across 7 bases. This CDR3 has 14 amino acids. Losses at the gene ends were 8 bases for V and 0 bases for J; bases not matched to a gene: 6. Germline loops: CDR1 MNHEY, CDR2 SVGAGI. The CDR3: CASQGVGMNTEAFF. In DNA, the CDR3 is TGTGCCAGCCAGGGGGTAGGGATGAACACTGAAGCTTTCTTT.

The chain links TRBV13 to TRBJ1-1; the D gene is possibly TRBD1 (6 bases). CDR1 is PRHDT and CDR2 is FYEKMQ in the germline V gene (reference sequence). Between the trimmed V and J ends, which lost 5 bases and 1 base, there was a span of 8 bases. The CDR3 has 13 amino acids. The CDR3 region has the DNA TGTGCCAGCAGCCGGGGACAGAACACTGAAGCTTTCTTT. Protein sequence: CASSRGQNTEAFF.

The V and J genes are TRBV4-2 and TRBJ1-2; the D gene is possibly TRBD1 (5 bases). This CDR3 has 15 amino acids. Germline-derived CDR1 and CDR2 are LGHNA and YNFKEQ. Between the trimmed V and J ends, which lost 3 bases and 5 bases, there was a span of 16 bases. The CDR3 protein is CASSHATQGIYGYTF. In DNA, the CDR3 is TGTGCCAGCAGCCACGCTACTCAGGGAATATATGGCTACACCTTC.

The rearrangement links TRBV9 to TRBJ2-1; TRBD1 aligns across 9 bases. V dropped 4 bases and J dropped 7; count of bases not matched to a gene: 6. Germline CDR1 SGDLS, CDR2 YYNGEE. The CDR3 covers 14 residues. This chain's CDR3 is CASSLQGAVNEQFF. CDR3 DNA sequence: TGTGCCAGCAGCTTACAGGGGGCGGTAAATGAGCAGTTCTTC.

The chain uses TRBV19 and TRBJ2-7, with D possibly TRBD1 on 6 matching bases. Germline CDR1 reads LNHDA; CDR2 reads SQIVND (reference sequence). CDR3 length: 16 amino acids. V lost 3 bases to trimming and J lost 2 bases, with 17 bases between them. The CDR3 sequence is CASSIASGTTPYEQYF. The CDR3 DNA sequence: TGTGCCAGTAGTATTGCCTCCGGGACAACTCCCTACGAGCAGTACTTC.

This clone was counted between two and nine times. V and J are TRBV6-1 and TRBJ2-3; 7 bases match TRBD1. V shed 2 bases, J shed 11 bases, and the junction held 10 bases outside the gene matches. Germline CDR1 and CDR2: MNHNS and SASEGT. This CDR3 is built from 14 residues. The CDR3 here is CASSERGTAYKQYF. CDR3 coding DNA: TGTGCCAGCAGTGAAAGAGGGACAGCCTATAAGCAGTATTTT.

The chain has TRBV10-1 and TRBJ2-5; maybe TRBD1 (5 bases). Looked up from germline, CDR1 is WNHNN and CDR2 is SYGVQD (reference sequence). The CDR3 runs to 14 residues. V was trimmed by 5 bases and J by 1 base, leaving 11 bases between them. The CDR3 coding sequence is TGCGCCAGCAGTCCCCGACAGTTCCAAGAGACCCAGTACTTC. It translates to CASSPRQFQETQYF.

This clone came up a few times. The V and J genes are TRBV6-5 and TRBJ1-1, with D perhaps TRBD1 (5 bases). The V gene lost 2 bases and the J gene lost 0 bases, with 7 bases spanning the gap. Germline values: CDR1 MNHEY, CDR2 SVGAGI. This CDR3 region has 14 residues. CDR3 amino acids: CASSYPGMNTEAFF. The DNA of the CDR3 is TGTGCCAGCAGTTACCCAGGGATGAACACTGAAGCTTTCTTT.

This rearrangement joins TRBV10-3 to TRBJ2-6, with TRBD2 as a possible D gene (5 bases). CDR3 length: 16 amino acids. Germline V lookup: CDR1 ENHRY, CDR2 SYGVKD. Trimming stripped 3 bases from V and 0 bases from J, with 9 bases between. CDR3: CAISDGGLSGANVLTF. CDR3 DNA: TGTGCCATCAGTGATGGCGGACTCTCTGGGGCCAACGTCCTGACTTTC.

This clone was observed a single time. The V gene is TRBV5-1, the J gene TRBJ2-5, with D possibly TRBD1 on 5 matching bases. The length of the CDR3 is 15 residues. Germline CDR1 is SGHRS and CDR2 is YFSETQ. V lost 4 bases and J lost 5, with 18 bases in between. CDR3 bases: TGCGCCAGCAGCCCTTCTTCACAGGAATCGGAGACCCAGTACTTC. It translates to CASSPSSQESETQYF.

This sequence joins TRBV7-8 and TRBJ2-3; a weak D match, TRBD2 (6 bases). Trimming cost V 3 bases and J 1 base, with 17 bases left between them. There are 17 residues in the CDR3. The germline gives CDR1 SGHVS, CDR2 FQNEAQ. CDR3: CASSLQGPTGGTDTQYF. Written as DNA, the CDR3 is TGTGCCAGCAGCTTGCAAGGACCTACGGGAGGCACAGATACGCAGTATTTT.